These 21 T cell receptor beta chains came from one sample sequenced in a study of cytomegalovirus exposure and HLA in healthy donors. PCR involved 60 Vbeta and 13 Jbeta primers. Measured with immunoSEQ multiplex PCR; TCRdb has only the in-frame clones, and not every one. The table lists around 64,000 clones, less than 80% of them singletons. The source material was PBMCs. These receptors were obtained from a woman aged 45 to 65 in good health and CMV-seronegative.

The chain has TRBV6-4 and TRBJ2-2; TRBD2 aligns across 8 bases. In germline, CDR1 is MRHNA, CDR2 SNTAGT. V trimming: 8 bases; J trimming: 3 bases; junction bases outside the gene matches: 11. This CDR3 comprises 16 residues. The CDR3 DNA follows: TGTGCCAGCTTCTCCCCGGGACTAGTCTACACCGGGGAGCTGTTTTTT. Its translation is CASFSPGLVYTGELFF.

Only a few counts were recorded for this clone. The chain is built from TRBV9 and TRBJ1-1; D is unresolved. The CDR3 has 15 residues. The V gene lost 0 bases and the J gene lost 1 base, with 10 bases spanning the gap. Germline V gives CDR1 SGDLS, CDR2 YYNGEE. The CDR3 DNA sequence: TGTGCCAGCAGCGTAGGGGTATCGGGGAACACTGAAGCTTTCTTT. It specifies CASSVGVSGNTEAFF. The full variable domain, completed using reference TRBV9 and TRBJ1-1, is DSGVTQTPKHLITATGQRVTLRCSPRSGDLSVYWYQQSLDQGLQFLIQYYNGEERAKGNILERFSAQQFPDLHSELNLSSLELGDSALYFCASSVGVSGNTEAFFGQGTRLTVV.

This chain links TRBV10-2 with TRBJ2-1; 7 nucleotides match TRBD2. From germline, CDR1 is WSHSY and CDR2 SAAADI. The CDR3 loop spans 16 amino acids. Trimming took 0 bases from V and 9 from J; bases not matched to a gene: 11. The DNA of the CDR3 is TGCGCCAGCAGTGAGTCTTGGGCGGGAGAGGAGGGTGAGCAGTTCTTC. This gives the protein CASSESWAGEEGEQFF.

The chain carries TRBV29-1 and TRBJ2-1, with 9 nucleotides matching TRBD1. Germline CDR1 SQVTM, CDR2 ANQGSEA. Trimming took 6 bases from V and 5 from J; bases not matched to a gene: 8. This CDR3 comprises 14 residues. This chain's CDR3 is CSVLRDRENNEQFF. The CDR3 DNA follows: TGCAGCGTCCTCCGGGACAGGGAGAACAATGAGCAGTTCTTC.

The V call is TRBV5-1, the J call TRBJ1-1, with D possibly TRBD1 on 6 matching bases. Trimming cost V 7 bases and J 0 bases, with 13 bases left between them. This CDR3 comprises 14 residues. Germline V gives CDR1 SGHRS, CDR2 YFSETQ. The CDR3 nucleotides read TGCGCCAGCTGCCCAGGGGAACTGAACACTGAAGCTTTCTTT. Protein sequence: CASCPGELNTEAFF.

In DNA form, the CDR3 reads TGTGCCAGCAGCGGGACTTTTTCTAGCACAGATACGCAGTATTTT. Amino acid sequence: CASSGTFSSTDTQYF. The chain recombines TRBV9 with TRBJ2-3; D perhaps matches TRBD2 (5 bases). V was cut by 3 bases and J by 0 bases, with 11 bases left in between. Germline V gene data show CDR1 as SGDLS and CDR2 as YYNGEE. This CDR3 is 15 amino acids long.

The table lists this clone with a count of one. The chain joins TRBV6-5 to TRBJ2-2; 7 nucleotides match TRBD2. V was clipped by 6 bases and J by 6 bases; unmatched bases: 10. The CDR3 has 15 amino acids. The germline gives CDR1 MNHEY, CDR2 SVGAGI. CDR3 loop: CASRFPGTISGELFF. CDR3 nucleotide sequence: TGTGCCAGCAGATTCCCCGGGACTATTTCCGGGGAGCTGTTTTTT.

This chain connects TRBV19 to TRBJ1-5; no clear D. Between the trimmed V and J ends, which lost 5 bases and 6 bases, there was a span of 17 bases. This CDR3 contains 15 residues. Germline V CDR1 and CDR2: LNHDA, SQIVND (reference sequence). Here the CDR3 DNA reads TGTGCCAGTAGTCGCGAAGGGAGTATAGGTCAGCCCCAGCATTTT. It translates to CASSREGSIGQPQHF.

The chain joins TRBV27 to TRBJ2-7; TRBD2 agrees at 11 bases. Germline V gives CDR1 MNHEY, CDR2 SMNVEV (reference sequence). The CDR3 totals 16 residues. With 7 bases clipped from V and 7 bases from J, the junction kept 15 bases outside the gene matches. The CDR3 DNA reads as TGTGCCAGCACCAAATCCCTGACTAGCGGGACGGGGGAGCAGTACTTC. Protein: CASTKSLTSGTGEQYF.

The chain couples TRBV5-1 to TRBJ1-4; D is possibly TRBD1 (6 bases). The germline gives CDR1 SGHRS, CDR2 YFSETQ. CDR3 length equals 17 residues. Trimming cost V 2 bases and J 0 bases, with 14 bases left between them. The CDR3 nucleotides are TGCGCCAGCAGCTTCCGACAGGTGCAAGCAACTAATGAAAAACTGTTTTTT. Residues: CASSFRQVQATNEKLFF.

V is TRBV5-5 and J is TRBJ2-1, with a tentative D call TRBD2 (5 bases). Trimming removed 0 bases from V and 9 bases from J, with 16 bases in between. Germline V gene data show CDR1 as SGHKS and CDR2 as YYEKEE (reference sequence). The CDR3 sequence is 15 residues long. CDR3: CASSLVMAYRGEQFF. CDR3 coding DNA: TGTGCCAGCAGCTTGGTCATGGCCTACCGGGGTGAGCAGTTCTTC.

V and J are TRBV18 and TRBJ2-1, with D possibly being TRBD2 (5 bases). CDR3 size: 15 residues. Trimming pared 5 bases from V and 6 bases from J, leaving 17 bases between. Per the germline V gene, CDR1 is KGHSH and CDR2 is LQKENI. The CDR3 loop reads CASSSTTHSTNEQFF. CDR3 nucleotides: TGTGCCAGCTCATCGACTACGCATTCCACCAATGAGCAGTTCTTC.

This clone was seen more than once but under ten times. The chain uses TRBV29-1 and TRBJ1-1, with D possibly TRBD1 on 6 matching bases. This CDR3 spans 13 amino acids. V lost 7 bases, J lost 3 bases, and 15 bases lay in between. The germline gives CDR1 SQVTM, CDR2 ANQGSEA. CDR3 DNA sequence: TGCAGCGGTAGCAGGGGCGGTGACACTGAAGCTTTCTTT. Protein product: CSGSRGGDTEAFF.

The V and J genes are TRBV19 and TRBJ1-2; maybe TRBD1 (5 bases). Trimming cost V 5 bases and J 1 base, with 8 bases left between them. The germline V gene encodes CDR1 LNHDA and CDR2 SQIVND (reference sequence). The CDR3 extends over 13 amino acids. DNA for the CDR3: TGTGCCAGTAGTTACGACAGTAACTATGGCTACACCTTC. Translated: CASSYDSNYGYTF. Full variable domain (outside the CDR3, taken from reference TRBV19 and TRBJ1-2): DGGITQSPKYLFRKEGQNVTLSCEQNLNHDAMYWYRQDPGQGLRLIYYSQIVNDFQKGDIAEGYSVSREKKESFPLTVTSAQKNPTAFYLCASSYDSNYGYTFGSGTRLTVV.

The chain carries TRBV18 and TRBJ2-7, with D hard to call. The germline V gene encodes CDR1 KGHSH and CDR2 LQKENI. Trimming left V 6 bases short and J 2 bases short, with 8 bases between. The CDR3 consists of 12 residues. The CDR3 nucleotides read TGTGCCAGCTCTCCTAACCCCTACGAGCAGTACTTC. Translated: CASSPNPYEQYF.

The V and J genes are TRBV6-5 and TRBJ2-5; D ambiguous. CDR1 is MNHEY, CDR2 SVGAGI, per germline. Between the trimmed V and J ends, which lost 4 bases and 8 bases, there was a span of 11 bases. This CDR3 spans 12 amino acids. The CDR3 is CASSFAKLTQYF. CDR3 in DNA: TGTGCCAGCAGTTTCGCCAAACTAACCCAGTACTTC.

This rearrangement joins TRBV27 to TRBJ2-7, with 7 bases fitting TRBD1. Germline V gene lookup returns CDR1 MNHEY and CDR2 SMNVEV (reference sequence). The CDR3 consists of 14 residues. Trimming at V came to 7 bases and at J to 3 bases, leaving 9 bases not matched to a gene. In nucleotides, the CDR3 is TGTGCCAGCAAAAGGGGACAGACCAACTACGAGCAGTACTTC. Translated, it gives CASKRGQTNYEQYF.

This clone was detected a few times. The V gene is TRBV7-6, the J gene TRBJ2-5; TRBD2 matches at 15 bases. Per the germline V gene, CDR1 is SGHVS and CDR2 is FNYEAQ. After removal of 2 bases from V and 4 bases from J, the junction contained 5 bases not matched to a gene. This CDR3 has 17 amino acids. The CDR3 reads CASSLSVGLAGGETQYF. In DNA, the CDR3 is TGTGCCAGCAGCTTATCTGTGGGACTAGCGGGAGGAGAGACCCAGTACTTC.

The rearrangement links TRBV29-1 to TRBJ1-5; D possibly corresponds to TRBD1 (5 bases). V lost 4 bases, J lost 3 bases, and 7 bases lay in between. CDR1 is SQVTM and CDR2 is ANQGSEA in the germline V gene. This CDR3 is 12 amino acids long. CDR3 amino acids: CSVGQNNQPQHF. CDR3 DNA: TGCAGCGTTGGACAGAACAATCAGCCCCAGCATTTT.

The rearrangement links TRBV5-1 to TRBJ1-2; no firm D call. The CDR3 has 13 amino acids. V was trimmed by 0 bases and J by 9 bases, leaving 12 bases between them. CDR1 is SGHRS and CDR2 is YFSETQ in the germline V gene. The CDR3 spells CASSLVGFSRYTF. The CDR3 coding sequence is TGCGCCAGCAGCTTGGTCGGGTTCTCTCGCTACACCTTC.

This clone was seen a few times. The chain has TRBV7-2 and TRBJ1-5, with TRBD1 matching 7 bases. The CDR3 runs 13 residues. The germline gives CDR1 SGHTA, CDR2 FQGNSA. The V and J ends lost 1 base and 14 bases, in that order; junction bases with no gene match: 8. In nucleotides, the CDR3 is TGTGCCAGCAGCTTAGAGGGGACAGCGCAAGAGCATTTT. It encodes CASSLEGTAQEHF.